The 2 T cell receptor beta chains presented below share a single source sample, sequenced in a study of blood T cell repertoires in COVID-19. Assay: immunoSEQ multiplex PCR; the TCRdb copy retains only in-frame clones and omits some. Here the sample spans around 130,000 clones, about 87% being singletons. Specimen: peripheral blood. The receptors shown here come from a woman between 45 and 60 years old with acute or convalescent COVID-19.

The chain carries TRBV4-2 and TRBJ2-3, with 11 bases lining up with TRBD1. CDR1 is LGHNA and CDR2 is YNFKEQ in the germline V gene. The CDR3 runs 16 residues. J lost 6 bases, V lost 4 bases, and 9 bases had no gene match. The CDR3 loop reads CASSRTGTGGMDTQYF. CDR3 DNA sequence: TGTGCCAGCAGCCGCACCGGGACAGGGGGGATGGATACGCAGTATTTT.

The gene calls are TRBV12-5 and TRBJ2-5, with D possibly matching TRBD1 (7 bases). The CDR3 covers 14 residues. With 6 bases removed from V and 0 bases from J, the gap between germline ends came to 11 bases. CDR1 and CDR2 from the germline V gene are LGHNT and FRNRAP. The CDR3 spells CASGRGTDQETQYF. The CDR3 DNA follows: TGTGCTAGTGGCCGCGGGACAGACCAAGAGACCCAGTACTTC.